Below, 23 T cell receptor beta chains from the same sample are listed, as sequenced in a study of early T cells in non-severe SARS-CoV-2 infection. One entry per CDR3 protein results from TCRdb running MiXCR on the 5' RACE reads. Of about 58,000 distinct CDR3 sequences in the sample, 9.5% to 15% were seen once. This material consisted of whole blood, taken at baseline. These receptors all stem from an adult who was a healthcare worker with PCR-confirmed SARS-CoV-2 infection or an uninfected control (not recorded which). The donor label of this sample is uncertain.

The table lists this clonotype with a few counts. It is unclear where the CDR3 begins or ends on the DNA, so no DNA is shown, and the CDR3 is as TCRdb lists it. V and J are TRBV12-3 or TRBV12-4 and TRBJ2-1; the table's D call TRBD2 went unverified against the DNA. The CDR3 length equals 16 residues, ends included. CDR3 loop: CASSTSGLAAYNEQFF.

This clonotype came up a few times. The CDR3 spells CASSYSGQNQPQHF. CDR3 DNA: TGTGCCAGCAGTTACAGTGGGCAGAATCAGCCCCAGCATTTT. This sequence joins TRBV6-2 or TRBV6-3 and TRBJ1-5; no clear D gene. Germline V CDR1 and CDR2: MNHEY, SVGEGT. The CDR3 spans 14 residues. V lost 2 bases to trimming and J lost 4 bases, with 9 bases between them.

By proportion, this clonotype is large (0.1 to 1%). This chain connects TRBV28 to TRBJ2-3; D remains unclear. CDR1 and CDR2 from the germline V gene are MDHEN and SYDVKM. The V end lost 5 bases, the J end lost 7 bases, and 19 bases lay between the germline ends. This CDR3 has 15 amino acids. As DNA, the CDR3 is TGTGCCAGCAGTGGTCGGCGGACGTTCCAATATACGCAGTATTTT. As protein: CASSGRRTFQYTQYF.

This clonotype occurred many times. The gene calls are TRBV6-6 and TRBJ2-7, with D unresolved. The CDR3 is 15 residues long. CDR1 is MNHNY and CDR2 is SVGAGI in the germline V gene (reference sequence). Trimming shortened V by 2 bases and J by 0 bases, and 11 bases separated the two germline ends. CDR3 DNA: TGTGCCAGCAGTTACGGAGCGCTTAGCTCCTACGAGCAGTACGTC. The encoded protein is CASSYGALSSYEQYV.

This clonotype was seen more than once but under ten times. The rearrangement uses TRBV4-2 and TRBJ2-3; TRBD2 might be the D (6 bases). Germline CDR1 is LGHNA and CDR2 is YNFKEQ. The V end was cut by 3 bases, the J end by 2 bases, with 6 bases between. The CDR3 sequence is 13 residues long. CDR3 sequence (DNA): TGTGCCAGCAGCCAGGGACTCACAGATACGCAGTATTTT. Translated, it gives CASSQGLTDTQYF.

Many counts were recorded for this clonotype. The CDR3 protein is CASRTENEKLFF. DNA of the CDR3: TGTGCCAGTCGCACGGAGAATGAAAAACTGTTTTTT. The rearrangement joins TRBV30 to TRBJ1-4; D gene unclear. The CDR3 has 12 amino acids. V was shortened by 8 bases and J by 5 bases, with 12 bases between the two germline ends. Germline CDR1 is GTSNPN and CDR2 is SVGIG (reference sequence).

Ten or more counts support this clonotype. The V and J genes are TRBV29-1 and TRBJ2-2; D might be TRBD2 (6 bases). The germline V and J ends were trimmed by 7 bases and 3 bases, with 9 bases remaining between them. The length of the CDR3 is 12 residues. Per germline, CDR1 SQVTM and CDR2 ANQGSEA. CDR3 amino acids: CSAGLHTGELFF. The CDR3 DNA follows: TGCAGCGCGGGACTGCACACCGGGGAGCTGTTTTTT.

This clonotype was counted between two and nine times. The V call is TRBV27, the J call TRBJ1-1; D is unresolved. The CDR3 sequence is 12 residues long. Germline V gene data show CDR1 as MNHEY and CDR2 as SMNVEV (reference sequence). The ends were cut back, 6 bases at V and 10 bases at J, with 15 bases in the middle. The CDR3 DNA is TGTGCCAGCAGCTCACACCCAGACCGAGCTTTCTTT. Amino acids: CASSSHPDRAFF.

The V and J genes are TRBV3-1 and TRBJ1-2; perhaps TRBD1 as D (5 bases). CDR3 length equals 15 residues. Germline loops: CDR1 LGHDT, CDR2 YNNKEL (reference sequence). The V end was cut by 4 bases, the J end by 4 bases, with 16 bases between. For the CDR3, the DNA is TGTGCCAGCAGCCCAGGGATTGCTAATAGCTATGGCTACACCTTC. It specifies CASSPGIANSYGYTF.

This clonotype appeared many times. The V call is TRBV7-8, the J call TRBJ2-1; no definite D call. The V gene lost 1 base and the J gene lost 5 bases, with 6 bases spanning the gap. The CDR3 is 13 residues long. Germline V gene lookup returns CDR1 SGHVS and CDR2 FQNEAQ. The CDR3 nucleotides read TGTGCCAGCAGCTTAGACCCACACAATGAGCAGTTCTTC. This encodes CASSLDPHNEQFF.

This clonotype was counted many times. V gene TRBV7-9 combines with J gene TRBJ2-3; D might be TRBD1 (6 bases). The V end was cut by 3 bases, the J end by 13 bases, with 17 bases between. The CDR3 loop spans 13 amino acids. Per the germline V gene, CDR1 is SEHNR and CDR2 is FQNEAQ (reference sequence). As DNA, the CDR3 is TGTGCCAGCAGCTTCCCGGACAGACCCTTTGAGTATTTT. This encodes CASSFPDRPFEYF.

This clonotype was counted a single time. J is TRBJ2-2 and V is TRBV2; the match to TRBD1 covers 9 bases. V was clipped by 6 bases and J by 5 bases; unmatched bases: 10. There are 16 residues in the CDR3. Germline values: CDR1 SNHLY, CDR2 FYNNEI. Written as DNA, the CDR3 is TGTGCCAGCAGACCACCCCCGGGACAGGGAACCGGGGAGCTGTTTTTT. Protein sequence: CASRPPPGQGTGELFF.

This clonotype has only a few counts. The chain has TRBV20-1 and TRBJ2-7; 7 positions match TRBD2. The CDR3 contains 13 residues. Per germline, CDR1 DFQATT and CDR2 SNEGSKA (reference sequence). V lost 6 bases and J lost 2; bases outside the gene matches: 7. CDR3 sequence (DNA): TGCAGTGCCGTTGGACTAGGACCCTACGAGCAGTACGTC. Its translation: CSAVGLGPYEQYV.

V usage is TRBV19 and J usage is TRBJ1-2, with D hard to call. V dropped 3 bases and J dropped 5 bases, with 4 bases sitting between them. CDR3 length equals 11 residues. Germline CDR1 is LNHDA and CDR2 is SQIVND (reference sequence). CDR3 in amino acids: CASSMEYGYTF. The CDR3 nucleotides are TGTGCCAGTAGTATGGAGTATGGCTACACCTTC.

This chain joins TRBV7-6 and TRBJ2-2, with D unresolved. The V end was cut by 5 bases, the J end by 7 bases, with 11 bases between. CDR3 length: 13 residues. Germline V lookup: CDR1 SGHVS, CDR2 FNYEAQ. CDR3 nucleotides: TGTGCCAGCAGCCTGAGACCTAACGGGGAGCTGTTTTTT. It yields the protein CASSLRPNGELFF.

This clonotype has a handful of counts. The gene calls are TRBV5-1 and TRBJ2-1, with 8 bases lining up with TRBD1. The ends lost 5 bases at V and 14 bases at J; junction bases unmatched: 6. Germline CDR1 is SGHRS and CDR2 is YFSETQ. This CDR3 region has 11 residues. CDR3 sequence reads: CASSKDREEFF. CDR3 DNA: TGCGCCAGCAGTAAGGACAGGGAAGAGTTCTTC.

This chain joins TRBV6-5 and TRBJ2-2; maybe TRBD1 (6 bases). The germline V gene has CDR1 MNHEY and CDR2 SVGAGI. The CDR3 is 13 residues long. Trimming pared 5 bases from V and 9 bases from J, leaving 13 bases between. For the CDR3, the DNA is TGTGCCAGCAGTAGAACAGGGTCCCGGGAGCTGTTTTTT. Amino acid sequence: CASSRTGSRELFF.

Only a few counts were recorded for this clonotype. V is TRBV30 and J is TRBJ2-7; no clear D gene. The CDR3 extends over 13 amino acids. V lost 1 base and J 2 bases, leaving 9 bases between the germline ends. The germline V gene has CDR1 GTSNPN and CDR2 SVGIG (reference sequence). The chain's CDR3 is CAWSGGFTYEQYV. DNA of the CDR3: TGTGCCTGGAGTGGTGGGTTCACCTACGAGCAGTACGTC.

The chain couples TRBV6-4 to TRBJ2-2, with D unclear. The CDR3 loop spans 14 amino acids. CDR1 and CDR2 from the germline V gene are MRHNA and SNTAGT. V was shortened by 2 bases and J by 6 bases, with 10 bases between the two germline ends. Written as DNA, the CDR3 is TGTGCCAGCAGTGACGTGGCAGGCCCCGGGGAGCTGTTTTTT. It codes for CASSDVAGPGELFF.

The chain links TRBV3-1 to TRBJ1-6; D is uncertain. The CDR3 spans 16 residues. The V and J ends lost 4 bases and 6 bases respectively, with 16 bases between them. Germline V lookup: CDR1 LGHDT, CDR2 YNNKEL (reference sequence). The chain's CDR3 is CASSPLLTVGNSPLHF. The CDR3 coding sequence is TGTGCCAGCAGCCCATTACTTACTGTGGGTAATTCACCCCTCCACTTT.

This clonotype was detected a few times. This chain uses TRBV27 with TRBJ1-1; D not resolved. V was shortened by 8 bases and J by 1 base, with 11 bases between the two germline ends. CDR3 length: 13 amino acids. Germline CDR1 is MNHEY and CDR2 is SMNVEV (reference sequence). CDR3 bases: TGTGCCAGCGCGTCGGCAGGGAACACTGAAGCTTTCTTT. Protein: CASASAGNTEAFF.

The V and J genes are TRBV9 and TRBJ2-3; the match to TRBD2 covers 13 bases. Trimming removed 3 bases from V and 0 bases from J; junction bases left unmatched: 4. Germline CDR1 SGDLS, CDR2 YYNGEE. This CDR3 is 17 amino acids long. The CDR3 loop reads CASSGRTSGGSTDTQYF. The DNA for the CDR3 is TGTGCCAGCAGCGGGCGGACTAGCGGGGGAAGCACAGATACGCAGTATTTT.

The chain carries TRBV18 and TRBJ1-4; 8 bases match TRBD1. V shed 4 bases, J shed 4 bases, and the junction held 8 bases outside the gene matches. CDR3 length equals 16 residues. Looked up from germline, CDR1 is KGHSH and CDR2 is LQKENI. The CDR3 sequence is CASSRSRDRINEKLFF. The CDR3 bases are TGTGCCAGCTCACGTTCCCGGGACAGGATTAATGAAAAACTGTTTTTT.